This TCR beta chain stems from a study of cytomegalovirus exposure and HLA in healthy donors (dated by TCRdb to the late 2010s). Regarding the study in general: According to an earlier analysis of 587 of the donors, 150 million to 200 million T cells yielded 100 million or so unique TCR beta sequences and about 300 Gb of sequence data. Using immunosequencing, the study profiled T cell repertoires from 550 to 750 subjects and related those repertoires to cytomegalovirus serostatus. Class I and class II HLA loci were covered by the typing at four-digit resolution. Because of strong linkage in the cohort, four or five DR-DQ haplotypes were treated as single units for association and clustering. To study patterns of TCR occurrence, a later analysis re-analyzed previously published TCR beta repertoires from just over 650 donors and added high-resolution HLA genotyping. The number of donors typed differed by locus, with about 620-630 for A, B, C, DRB1 and DQB1, around 560 for DQA1, about 610 for DPA1, and around 430 for DPB1. The study combined high-throughput TCR immunosequencing, statistical association of individual TCRs with disease status, and machine learning to predict cytomegalovirus infection status. An early release covering 500 to 750 HLA-typed donors comprised 250 to 350 gigabases of sequencing data and around 85 million unique TCR sequences. An earlier analysis of some 600 of the donors applied high-throughput TCR beta sequencing to assess whether each TCR beta V gene segment acted as functional or pseudogenic. Rather than drawing on any new phenotypic data, the later analysis identified candidate immune exposures from TCR beta sequences and the way those sequences occurred across donors. Of the roughly 420 genotyped donors, 70% to 90% were placed in the genetic ancestry cluster associated with self-reported Caucasian donors. Across around 400 genotyped donors of the cohort, an average of approximately 220,000 unique TCR beta nucleotide sequences per donor were sequenced, and roughly a sixth of those sequences were non-productive. Donor age, sex, ethnicity and CMV serostatus were compiled alongside the repertoire data. The study was designed to test whether signatures of past pathogen exposure could be identified by cataloging public T cell receptors. Genome-wide SNP genotypes for about 65% of the roughly 670 donors were used in a later genetic analysis, which treated that subset as a discovery cohort. All discovery cohort repertoires had been generated using a single sequencing platform. A separate validation cohort of about 110 different subjects was used in addition to the approximately 640-subject first cohort.

CDR1 is given as MDHEN and CDR2 as SYDVKM, both from the germline V gene. The CDR3, from cysteine to phenylalanine, totals 15 residues. Only the CDR3 portion is preserved as DNA: 45 bases, with reading frame beginning at the first base. V has 7 bases trimmed and J has 0 bases trimmed; junction bases matching no gene number 4. The research as a whole found: In a later analysis, around 17,000 TCR beta sequences were associated with specific HLA alleles at a false discovery rate of 0.05. According to a later analysis, most CMV-associated TCR beta chains appeared to be HLA-restricted, and the HLA associations seemed to be driven largely by CMV exposure. In an earlier analysis of more than 500 of the donors, most TCR beta V segments appeared in productive rearrangements about 87% or about 30% of the time, broadly matching IMGT annotations. In a later analysis, TCR association rates were found to vary across HLA loci, with the most associated TCRs seen for DRB1 alleles and the fewest for HLA-C alleles. Across donors, most TCR sequences were observed very rarely, whereas some public TCRs were present in many individuals. HLA typing was unavailable for some donors at each locus, so association tests used only the typed subset. The presence/absence analyses assumed that sequencing depth was roughly uniform across donors, and that assumption may not be true. Compared with the approximately 720-donor mean, donors in an Asian-associated ancestry cluster had fewer N-insertions in productive TCRs, according to a later genetic analysis. In a later genetic analysis, a missense DCLRE1C variant was associated with V-gene and J-gene trimming of TCR beta chains, and the association was replicated in an independent cohort. The sequencing pipeline was judged likely to have produced a cluster of highly shared sequence variants as a technical artifact. CMV serostatus was the only immune exposure information available for the cohort. The study gave a list of 150 to 200 TCR beta chains associated with cytomegalovirus. When HLA alleles, especially DR and DQ, strongly co-occurred, attributing TCR associations to individual alleles was difficult. Some IMGT-functional V segments, including TRBV6-2 and TRBV6-3, could not be distinguished by the 87-base-pair reads and were therefore excluded. The authors suggested that the approach could potentially be extended to other disease states and immunological phenotypes. In vitro tests confirmed that a few of the cytomegalovirus-associated TCR beta chains recognize cytomegalovirus antigens. A further reported finding was that TCR beta sequences accurately predicted the HLA-A and HLA-B alleles for most subjects in the first cohort. In this cohort, only TCR beta chains were sequenced, and detectable features were limited by the absence of alpha or paired-chain data. Seventeen rarely observed V segments, including chromosome 9 orphons, were excluded from the earlier analysis of several hundred of the donors because counts were too low. A later analysis found that HLA-associated TCR beta chains were more clonally expanded and had lower generation probabilities than equally common non-associated chains. Correlated functional status among segregating V segments might be attributable to linkage disequilibrium, but an unknown experimental factor could not be ruled out. The classifier was reported to diagnose cytomegalovirus status with high specificity and sensitivity in both the original and validation cohorts. In a later analysis, several top co-occurrence clusters were reported to appear linked to parvovirus B19, influenza, CMV and Epstein-Barr virus.

Library preparation employed the immunoSEQ multiplex PCR assay. For the multiplex PCR, a mixture combining 60 forward primers for TCR Vbeta segments and 13 reverse primers for TCR Jbeta segments was used. Amplification of the CDR3 region of rearranged TCR beta genes was performed with a multiplex PCR assay on genomic DNA. The Illumina HiSeq System was used to sequence the amplified TCR beta libraries as 87-base-pair reads. In the original analysis: A later analysis counted tens of millions of unique TCR beta chains across the 690 or so repertoires, and some 11 million of these chains were shared by at least two donors. A nearest-neighbor algorithm error-corrected the raw reads and collapsed the reads into unique sequences, merging closely related sequences to remove PCR and sequencing errors. Alignment of CDR3 sequences to IMGT reference sequences was used to assign V, D and J gene segments. Each retained sequence needed at least a six-nucleotide match to both a V gene segment and a J gene segment. Rearrangements were called productive when the CDR3 lacked stop codons and stayed in frame with V and J; all others were non-productive. CDR3 was defined by IMGT convention, running from the second conserved V-encoded cysteine to the conserved J-encoded phenylalanine. The earlier analysis of a few hundred of the donors excluded sequences that lacked an unambiguous match to a single V gene segment. In an earlier analysis of some 590 of the donors, a V segment was called functional when productive rearrangements were above 56.7%, and segregating when the standard deviation between donors exceeded 5%. To diagnose cytomegalovirus status from the catalog of TCR beta chain sequences, a statistical classification framework was built. V and J gene assignment, in a later analysis, came from comparing TCR nucleotide sequences with IMGT/GENE-DB human TR gene sequences. Using the TCRdist pipeline, a later analysis assigned CDR3 sequences along with most-parsimonious VDJ recombination scenarios. In a later analysis, each TCR beta chain was defined by its CDR3 amino acid sequence together with its V-gene family, and reads without a unique V-gene family were excluded. As a way to deal with suspected cross-contamination and a sequencing artifact, a later analysis dropped hundreds of nucleotide sequences that were highly shared and had low generation probability. In a later analysis, a clonal expansion index for each public chain was calculated from normalized within-repertoire ranks of inferred template counts. Generation probabilities in a later analysis came from a VDJ recombination model fitted to out-of-frame rearrangements, and those results were checked against IGoR. In a later analysis, hypergeometric tests were used to score TCR-TCR, TCR-HLA and TCR-CMV co-occurrence, with a repertoire-size bias correction applied to TCR pairs. A later analysis estimated false discovery rates by permuting HLA or CMV assignments 20 times. In a later analysis, co-occurring TCRs were grouped using DBSCAN, with TCRdist sequence similarity added in when clustering inside HLA-allele-positive subsets. Co-occurrence clustering excluded repertoires with fewer than 30,000 or more than 120,000 public chains, plus five with anomalous nucleotide sharing. This immuneACCESS table, as held by TCRdb, lists in-frame sequences with V and J called but not all clones. Of the missing ones, under half trace to an unresolved V gene in checked studies; the others have no known cause. V and J calls and clone size are copied from that table; D and trimming were computed from the DNA. For this sample the table gives 150,000 to 200,000 clones, of which 82% were detected only once. 1.5% to 1.9% of the sample belongs to the ten largest clones.

The cohort was made up of about 670 healthy bone marrow donors. All cohort members were sampled while nominally healthy, although unrecorded immune exposures were likely present. The donor tested CMV seronegative, placing the donor among the 350 or so seronegative members of the cohort. Each donor provided a peripheral blood sample, and peripheral blood mononuclear cells were used for TCR beta sequencing. The Qiagen DNeasy Blood Extraction Kit was used to extract genomic DNA from the blood cell samples. As regards this clone: The specificity of this receptor is unknown. It has no much larger one-base neighbor in the sample; base qualities were not kept.

This clonotype originated in a man aged 35-49 years in good health and CMV-seronegative. The V gene is TRBV28 and the J gene is TRBJ1-4; TRBD1 matches 8 bases in the middle. Sequenced material: PBMCs. Here is the DNA: TGTGCCAGCACGGGGACAGGATCAACTAATGAAAAACTGTTTTTT. Translation gives CASTGTGSTNEKLFF.